A selection of T cell receptor beta chains follows, all from one sample in a study of blood T cell repertoires in COVID-19. TCRdb's copy holds only in-frame clones and misses some; the assay was immunoSEQ multiplex PCR. The sample carries about 370,000 clones, about 89% recorded once. Sequences were obtained from peripheral blood. The origin of the receptors is a woman aged 25 to 45 with COVID-19, enrolled during active disease. Each CDR3 is given with its conserved first and last residue. D genes are given only for firm matches. Only some rows state a clone size, as once, few, many or a class for expanded clones.

d_gene,j_gene,abundance,v_gene,CDR3aa,CDR3nt
TRBD1,TRBJ2-7,-,TRBV11-1,CASSTPGQGSYEQYF,TGTGCCAGCAGCACCCCGGGACAGGGATCCTACGAGCAGTACTTC
TRBD2,TRBJ2-1,few,TRBV6-6,CASTFLAGAENEQFF,TGTGCCAGCACGTTCCTAGCGGGAGCCGAGAATGAGCAGTTCTTC
TRBD1,TRBJ2-2,medium-sized,TRBV7-9,CASSWDRENTGELFF,TGTGCCAGCAGCTGGGACAGGGAAAACACCGGGGAGCTGTTTTTT
TRBD1,TRBJ1-5,-,TRBV19,CASSSDRANSNQPQHF,TGTGCCAGTAGTTCCGACAGGGCGAATAGCAATCAGCCCCAGCATTTT
-,TRBJ1-2,-,TRBV24-1,CATLTGGYYNYGYTF,TGTGCCACCTTAACCGGAGGCTATTATAACTATGGCTACACCTTC
-,TRBJ1-1,-,TRBV5-1,CASSGAGGRRTEAFF,TGCGCCAGCAGCGGTGCGGGGGGTAGGAGGACTGAAGCTTTCTTT
-,TRBJ1-3,-,TRBV4-3,CASSQDPSGTGNTIYF,TGCGCCAGCAGCCAAGATCCTTCGGGGACTGGAAACACCATATATTTT
-,TRBJ2-1,-,TRBV2,CASREVTSPEQFF,TGTGCCAGCAGAGAAGTAACTAGTCCTGAGCAGTTCTTC
-,TRBJ1-1,-,TRBV28,CASSLGGVGIEAFF,TGTGCCAGCAGTTTAGGGGGGGTTGGAATTGAAGCTTTCTTT
TRBD2,TRBJ2-5,-,TRBV19,CASRESASGLAGETSSQETQYF,TGTGCCAGTAGAGAATCCGCATCGGGGCTAGCGGGAGAGACTTCAAGCCAAGAGACCCAGTACTTC
-,TRBJ2-1,-,TRBV6-5,CASSYAGTRAHNEQFF,TGTGCCAGCAGTTACGCCGGGACAAGGGCCCACAATGAGCAGTTCTTC
-,TRBJ2-1,-,TRBV19,CASRPGTYNEQFF,TGTGCCAGTAGACCGGGAACCTACAATGAGCAGTTCTTC
-,TRBJ1-6,-,TRBV28,CASLGGGANNSPLHF,TGTGCCAGCCTGGGGGGGGGCGCCAATAATTCACCCCTCCACTTT
TRBD2,TRBJ2-7,-,TRBV7-8,CASSLFSLAGSSYEQYF,TGTGCCAGCAGCTTATTCAGCCTAGCGGGCAGCTCCTACGAGCAGTACTTC
TRBD2,TRBJ2-5,-,TRBV19,CASSISSGSGRETQYF,TGTGCCAGTAGTATCAGTAGCGGGAGTGGGAGAGAGACCCAGTACTTC
-,TRBJ2-5,-,TRBV6-5,CASSSRAPQETQYF,TGTGCCAGCAGTTCGAGGGCTCCCCAAGAGACCCAGTACTTC
-,TRBJ1-4,-,TRBV6-6,CASSRDIGRATNEKLFF,TGTGCCAGCAGTCGGGACATTGGGAGGGCAACTAATGAAAAACTGTTTTTT
TRBD2,TRBJ2-1,-,TRBV3-1/TRBV3-2,CASSQRGGTYNEQFF,TGTGCCAGCAGCCAGCGCGGGGGGACATACAATGAGCAGTTCTTC
-,TRBJ1-3,-,TRBV28,CASRAPGAGGNTIYF,TGTGCCAGCAGAGCCCCAGGGGCGGGCGGAAACACCATATATTTT
-,TRBJ1-1,-,TRBV19,CASSITEARRAFF,TGTGCCAGTAGTATTACGGAGGCGAGACGAGCTTTCTTT
TRBD1,TRBJ1-4,-,TRBV5-1,CASSDGTGSMRGGEKLFF,TGCGCCAGCAGCGACGGGACAGGGAGTATGAGAGGCGGTGAAAAACTGTTTTTT
-,TRBJ2-3,-,TRBV28,CASSLRGFNTDTQYF,TGTGCCAGCAGTTTAAGAGGGTTCAACACAGATACGCAGTATTTT
TRBD1,TRBJ1-6,once,TRBV30,CAWTFRDRDYNSPLHF,TGTGCCTGGACCTTCCGGGACAGGGACTATAATTCACCCCTCCACTTT
TRBD1,TRBJ1-4,-,TRBV11-2,CASSSLRQGYNEKLFF,TGTGCCAGCAGCTCTTTGAGACAGGGCTATAATGAAAAACTGTTTTTT
TRBD1,TRBJ2-3,-,TRBV14,CASSQTGTGVATQYF,TGTGCCAGCAGCCAAACCGGGACAGGGGTGGCTACGCAGTATTTT
-,TRBJ2-1,-,TRBV7-9,CASSLVVEYNEQFF,TGTGCCAGCAGCTTAGTGGTAGAGTACAATGAGCAGTTCTTC
-,TRBJ1-2,few,TRBV5-4,CASSLRQHDGYTF,TGTGCCAGCAGCTTAAGACAGCACGATGGCTACACCTTC
-,TRBJ1-5,-,TRBV9,CASSPEGSSNQPQHF,TGTGCCAGCAGCCCGGAAGGGAGTAGCAATCAGCCCCAGCATTTT
-,TRBJ1-2,few,TRBV10-1,CASSEDMDYGYTF,TGCGCCAGCAGTGAGGACATGGACTATGGCTACACCTTC
TRBD1,TRBJ1-2,-,TRBV19,CASRTGEKGYGYTF,TGTGCCAGTAGGACAGGGGAAAAGGGCTATGGCTACACCTTC
-,TRBJ1-2,-,TRBV7-9,CASSLGGADGYTF,TGTGCCAGCAGCTTAGGTGGGGCCGATGGCTACACCTTC